Following are 13 T cell receptor beta chains from one sample sequenced in a study of CD8 T cells in Susac syndrome. It was with random hexamers that roughly 0.45 to 1 ug RNA was reverse transcribed. TCRdb independently ran MiXCR on the immunoSEQ multiplex PCR reads; one entry per CDR3 protein. The repertoire has 55,000 to 70,000 distinct CDR3 sequences, 85% to 95% of them found once; the top ten carry roughly 0.24%. What was sequenced was CD8+ T cells from PBMCs. The receptors come from a human donor in good health.

The genes are TRBV7-8 and TRBJ2-1, with D possibly called TRBD1 or TRBD2 (5 bases each). CDR3 length: 14 residues. V was clipped by 4 bases and J by 5 bases, with 12 bases between them. CDR1 SGHVS and CDR2 FQNEAQ come from the germline V gene. CDR3 protein: CASSSRDLNNEQFF. CDR3 nucleotide sequence: TGTGCCAGCAGCTCGAGGGACCTAAACAATGAGCAGTTCTTC.

The chain recombines TRBV28 with TRBJ2-5, with D tentatively TRBD2 (5 bases). The CDR3 spans 13 residues. Trimming cost V 3 bases and J 4 bases, with 9 bases left between them. Germline V lookup: CDR1 MDHEN, CDR2 SYDVKM. The CDR3 DNA sequence: TGTGCCAGCAGTTTTCGAGGGTCAGAGACCCAGTACTTC. Amino acids: CASSFRGSETQYF.

The V call is TRBV6-5, the J call TRBJ2-7; D gene ambiguous. Trimming cost V 0 bases and J 5 bases, with 8 bases left between them. Germline-derived CDR1 and CDR2 are MNHEY and SVGAGI. This CDR3 spans 13 amino acids. CDR3 residues: CASSYSPGNEQYF. In nucleotides, the CDR3 is TGTGCCAGCAGTTACTCGCCCGGAAACGAGCAGTACTTC.

The V gene is TRBV7-9, the J gene TRBJ2-4; TRBD2 matches at 8 bases. From germline, CDR1 is SEHNR and CDR2 FQNEAQ (reference sequence). Trimming cost V 5 bases and J 1 base; bases outside gene matches: 4. The CDR3 sequence is 15 residues long. The CDR3 reads CASSAPGGAKNIQYF. The DNA of the CDR3 is TGTGCCAGCAGCGCCCCGGGAGGGGCCAAAAACATTCAGTACTTC.

This clonotype has only one observation. The rearrangement uses TRBV10-3 and TRBJ2-2, with TRBD2 identical over 8 bases. V shed 6 bases, J shed 5 bases, and the junction held 2 bases outside the gene matches. The CDR3 runs 13 residues. Per the germline V gene, CDR1 is ENHRY and CDR2 is SYGVKD. The CDR3 sequence is CAIRPGGTGELFF. The CDR3 bases are TGTGCCATCAGACCGGGGGGGACCGGGGAGCTGTTTTTT.

The chain couples TRBV7-8 to TRBJ2-3; 10 nucleotides align to TRBD1. Germline V CDR1 and CDR2: SGHVS, FQNEAQ. The J segment lost 4 bases and the V segment lost 1 base, leaving 2 bases of the junction unmatched. The CDR3 loop spans 15 amino acids. DNA for the CDR3: TGTGCCAGCAGCTTAGTGGGGACAGGGGCAGATACGCAGTATTTT. It translates to CASSLVGTGADTQYF.

The V gene is TRBV29-1, the J gene TRBJ1-2; TRBD1 might be the D (5 bases). Germline V gene data show CDR1 as SQVTM and CDR2 as ANQGSEA. The CDR3 runs 12 residues. V dropped 3 bases and J dropped 5 bases, with 10 bases sitting between them. CDR3 in amino acids: CSVEAGVYGYTF. The CDR3 bases are TGCAGCGTTGAGGCGGGGGTATATGGCTACACCTTC. The full variable domain, its missing parts supplied by reference TRBV29-1 and TRBJ1-2, is SAVISQKPSRDICQRGTSLTIQCQVDSQVTMMFWYRQQPGQSLTLIATANQGSEATYESGFVIDKFPISRPNLTFSTLTVSNMSPEDSSIYLCSVEAGVYGYTFGSGTRLTVV.

The gene calls are TRBV5-1 and TRBJ2-7; no firm D call. Germline lookup yields CDR1 SGHRS and CDR2 YFSETQ. Trimming took off 6 bases at V and 0 bases at J, with 13 bases between the two ends. This CDR3 is 14 amino acids long. CDR3 region: CASTESRSSYEQYF. CDR3 DNA: TGCGCCAGCACTGAGTCCAGGAGCTCCTACGAGCAGTACTTC.

The chain carries TRBV29-1 and TRBJ2-1, with 10 bases fitting TRBD2. The germline gives CDR1 SQVTM, CDR2 ANQGSEA. V shed 3 bases, J shed 5 bases, and the junction held 10 bases outside the gene matches. This CDR3 contains 16 residues. CDR3 amino acids: CSVDGSGGPWDNEQFF. For the CDR3, the DNA is TGCAGCGTTGATGGTAGCGGGGGGCCTTGGGACAATGAGCAGTTCTTC.

The J gene is TRBJ2-3, the V gene TRBV15, with 9 bases that match TRBD2. V lost 0 bases and J lost 2; bases outside the gene matches: 3. The CDR3 totals 16 residues. CDR1 is LNHNV and CDR2 is YYDKDF in the germline V gene (reference sequence). CDR3 nucleotide sequence: TGTGCCACCAGCAGAGATTTAGCGGGGGACACAGATACGCAGTATTTT. As protein: CATSRDLAGDTDTQYF.

The chain has TRBV28 and TRBJ1-5; no definite D call. This CDR3 comprises 11 residues. With 6 bases removed from V and 5 bases from J, the gap between germline ends came to 5 bases. CDR1 is MDHEN and CDR2 is SYDVKM in the germline V gene. The CDR3: CASSQYQPQHF. The CDR3 DNA is TGTGCCAGCAGCCAGTATCAGCCCCAGCATTTT.

This clonotype has only one observation. The chain carries TRBV29-1 and TRBJ1-1, with D hard to call. In germline, CDR1 is SQVTM, CDR2 ANQGSEA. The CDR3 has 11 residues. CDR3 sequence reads: CSPSLNTEAFF. The CDR3 DNA is TGCAGTCCCTCCTTGAACACTGAAGCTTTCTTT.

The V and J genes are TRBV7-8 and TRBJ2-1; 7 bases are a match to TRBD1. J was trimmed by 5 bases and V by 2 bases; bases with no gene match: 3. The CDR3 runs 14 residues. The germline V gene encodes CDR1 SGHVS and CDR2 FQNEAQ. CDR3 in amino acids: CASSLWDSNNEQFF. In DNA form, the CDR3 reads TGTGCCAGCAGCTTATGGGACAGTAACAATGAGCAGTTCTTC.